This TCR beta chain was documented in a study of siplizumab effects on memory and regulatory T cells. The CDR3 is 14 residues long. Germline CDR1 is SGHDN and CDR2 is FVKESK. V was shortened by 1 base and J by 5 bases, with 8 bases between the two germline ends. Clones were read by immunoSEQ multiplex PCR, and TCRdb kept only the in-frame ones, dropping some. Of about 50,000 clones detected, roughly 87% appear once; the ten largest clones hold roughly 0.37%. The clonotype was recovered from a human donor in good health. Sequencing input: naive CD8+ T cells sorted from blood. The V call is TRBV14, the J call TRBJ2-2, with no clear D. DNA of the CDR3: TGTGCCAGCAGCCAAGGGTTGGGAACCGGGGAGCTGTTTTTT. It yields the protein CASSQGLGTGELFF.